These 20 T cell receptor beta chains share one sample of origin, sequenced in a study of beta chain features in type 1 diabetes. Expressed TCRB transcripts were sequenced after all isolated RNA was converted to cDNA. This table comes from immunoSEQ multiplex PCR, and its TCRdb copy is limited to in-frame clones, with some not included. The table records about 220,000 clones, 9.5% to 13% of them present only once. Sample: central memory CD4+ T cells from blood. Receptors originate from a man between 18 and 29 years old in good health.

CDR3 DNA sequence: TGTGCCAGCAGGCGGAGCAGTTCCTACGAGCAGTACTTC. Protein: CASRRSSSYEQYF. The V gene is TRBV2, the J gene TRBJ2-7; D not resolved. The V gene's germline CDR1 is SNHLY and CDR2 FYNNEI. V lost 6 bases and J lost 1, with 10 bases in between. CDR3 length: 13 amino acids.

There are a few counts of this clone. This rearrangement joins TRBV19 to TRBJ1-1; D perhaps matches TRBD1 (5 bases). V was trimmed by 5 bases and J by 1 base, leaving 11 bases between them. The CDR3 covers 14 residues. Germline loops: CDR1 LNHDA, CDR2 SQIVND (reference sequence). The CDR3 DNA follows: TGTGCCAGTAGTCTACAGGCCCAGAACACTGAAGCTTTCTTT. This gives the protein CASSLQAQNTEAFF. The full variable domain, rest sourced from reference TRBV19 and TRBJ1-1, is DGGITQSPKYLFRKEGQNVTLSCEQNLNHDAMYWYRQDPGQGLRLIYYSQIVNDFQKGDIAEGYSVSREKKESFPLTVTSAQKNPTAFYLCASSLQAQNTEAFFGQGTRLTVV.

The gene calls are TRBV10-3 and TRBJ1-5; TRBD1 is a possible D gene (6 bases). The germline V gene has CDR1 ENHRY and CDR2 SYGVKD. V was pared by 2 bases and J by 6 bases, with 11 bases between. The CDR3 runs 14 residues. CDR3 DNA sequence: TGTGCCATCAGTGAGCTAAGGGGGAGTCAGCCCCAGCATTTT. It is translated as CAISELRGSQPQHF.

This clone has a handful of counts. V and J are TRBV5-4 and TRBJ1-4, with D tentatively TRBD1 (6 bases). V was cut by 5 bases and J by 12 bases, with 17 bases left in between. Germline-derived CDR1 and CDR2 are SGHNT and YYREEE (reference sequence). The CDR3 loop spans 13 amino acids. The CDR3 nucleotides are TGTGCCAGCAGGGCCGGGACAACCGGGGAACTGTTTTTT. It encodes CASRAGTTGELFF.

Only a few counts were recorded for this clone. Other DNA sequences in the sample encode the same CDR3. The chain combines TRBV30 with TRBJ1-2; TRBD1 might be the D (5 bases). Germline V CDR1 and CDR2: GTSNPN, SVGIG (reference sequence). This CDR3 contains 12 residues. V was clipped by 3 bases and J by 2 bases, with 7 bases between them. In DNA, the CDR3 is TGTGCCTGGAGGGGGGAGAACTATGGCTACACCTTC. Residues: CAWRGENYGYTF. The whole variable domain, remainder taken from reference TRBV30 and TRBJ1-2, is SQTIHQWPATLVQPVGSPLSLECTVEGTSNPNLYWYRQAAGRGLQLLFYSVGIGQISSEVPQNLSASRPQDRQFILSSKKLLLSDSGFYLCAWRGENYGYTFGSGTRLTVV.

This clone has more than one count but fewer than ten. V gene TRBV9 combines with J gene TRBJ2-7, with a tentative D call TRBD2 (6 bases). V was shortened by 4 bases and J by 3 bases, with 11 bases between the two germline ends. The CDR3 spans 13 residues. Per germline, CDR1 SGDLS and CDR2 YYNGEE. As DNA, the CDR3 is TGTGCCAGCAGCTCCTACGGGGGCTACGAGCAGTACTTC. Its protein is CASSSYGGYEQYF.

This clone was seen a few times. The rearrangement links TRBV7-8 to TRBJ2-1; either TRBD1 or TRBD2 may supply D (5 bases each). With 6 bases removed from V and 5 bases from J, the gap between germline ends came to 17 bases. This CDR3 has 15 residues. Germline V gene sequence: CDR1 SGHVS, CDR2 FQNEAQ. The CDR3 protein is CASRPVGTLHNEQFF. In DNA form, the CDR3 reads TGTGCCAGCAGACCTGTGGGGACCCTTCACAATGAGCAGTTCTTC.

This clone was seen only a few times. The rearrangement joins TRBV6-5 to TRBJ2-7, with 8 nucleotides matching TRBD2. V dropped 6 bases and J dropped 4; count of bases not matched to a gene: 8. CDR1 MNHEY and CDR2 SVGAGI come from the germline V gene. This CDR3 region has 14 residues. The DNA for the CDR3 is TGTGCCAGCAGAACGGGAGGGAGGACGTACGAGCAGTACTTC. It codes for CASRTGGRTYEQYF.

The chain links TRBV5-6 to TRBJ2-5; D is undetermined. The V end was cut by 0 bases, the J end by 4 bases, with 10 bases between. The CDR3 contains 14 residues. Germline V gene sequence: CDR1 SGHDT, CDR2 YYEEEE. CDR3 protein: CASSLGFRGETQYF. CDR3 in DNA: TGTGCCAGCAGCTTGGGGTTTCGCGGAGAGACCCAGTACTTC.

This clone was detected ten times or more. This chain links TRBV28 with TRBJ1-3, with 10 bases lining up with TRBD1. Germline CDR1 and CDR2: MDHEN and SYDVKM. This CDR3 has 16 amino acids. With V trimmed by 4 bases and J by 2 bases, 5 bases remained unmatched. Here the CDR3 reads CASSSPGQGAGNTIYF. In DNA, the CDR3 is TGTGCCAGCAGTTCCCCTGGACAGGGGGCTGGAAACACCATATATTTT.

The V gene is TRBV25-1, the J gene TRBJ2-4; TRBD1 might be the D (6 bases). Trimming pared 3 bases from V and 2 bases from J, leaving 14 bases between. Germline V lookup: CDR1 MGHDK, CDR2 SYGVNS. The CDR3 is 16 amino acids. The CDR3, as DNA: TGTGCCAGCAGTGACAGGGGAGAGGGTTCCAAAAACATTCAGTACTTC. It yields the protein CASSDRGEGSKNIQYF.

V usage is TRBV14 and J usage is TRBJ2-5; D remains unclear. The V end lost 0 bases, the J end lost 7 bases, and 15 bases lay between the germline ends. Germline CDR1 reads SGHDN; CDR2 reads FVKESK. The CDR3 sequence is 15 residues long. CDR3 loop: CASSQDSKATRTQYF. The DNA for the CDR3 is TGTGCCAGCAGCCAAGATAGCAAGGCAACGAGGACCCAGTACTTC.

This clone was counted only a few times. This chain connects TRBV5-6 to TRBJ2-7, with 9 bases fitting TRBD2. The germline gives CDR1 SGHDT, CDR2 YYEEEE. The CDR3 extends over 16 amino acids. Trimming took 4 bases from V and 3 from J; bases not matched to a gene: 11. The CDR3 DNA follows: TGTGCCAGCAGCGCCGCAATAGCGGGAGAACGCTACGAGCAGTACTTC. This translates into CASSAAIAGERYEQYF.

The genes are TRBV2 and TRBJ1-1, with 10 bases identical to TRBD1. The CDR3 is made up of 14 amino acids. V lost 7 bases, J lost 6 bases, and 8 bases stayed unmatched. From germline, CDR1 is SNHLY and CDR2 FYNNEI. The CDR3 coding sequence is TGTGCCAGCACTTTGGGGACAGGGGCGGCTGAAGCTTTCTTT. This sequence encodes CASTLGTGAAEAFF.

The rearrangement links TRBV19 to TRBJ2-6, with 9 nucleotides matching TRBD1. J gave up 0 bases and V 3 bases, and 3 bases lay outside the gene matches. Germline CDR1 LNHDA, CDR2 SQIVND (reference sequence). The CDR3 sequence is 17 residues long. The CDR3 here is CASSMTGGPSGANVLTF. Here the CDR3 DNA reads TGTGCCAGTAGTATGACAGGGGGACCCTCTGGGGCCAACGTCCTGACTTTC.

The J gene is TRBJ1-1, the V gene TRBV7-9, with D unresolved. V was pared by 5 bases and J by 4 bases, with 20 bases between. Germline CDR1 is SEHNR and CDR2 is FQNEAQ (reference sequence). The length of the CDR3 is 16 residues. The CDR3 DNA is TGTGCCAGCAGCGTCCCCGCGGGTGGTACAGCCACTGAAGCTTTCTTT. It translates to CASSVPAGGTATEAFF.

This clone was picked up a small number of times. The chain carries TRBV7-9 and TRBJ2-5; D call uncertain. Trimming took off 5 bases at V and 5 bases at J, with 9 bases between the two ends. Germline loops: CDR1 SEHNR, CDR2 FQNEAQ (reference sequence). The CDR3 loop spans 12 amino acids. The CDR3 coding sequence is TGTGCCAGCAGCGCCGTCAGGGAGACCCAGTACTTC. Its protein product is CASSAVRETQYF.

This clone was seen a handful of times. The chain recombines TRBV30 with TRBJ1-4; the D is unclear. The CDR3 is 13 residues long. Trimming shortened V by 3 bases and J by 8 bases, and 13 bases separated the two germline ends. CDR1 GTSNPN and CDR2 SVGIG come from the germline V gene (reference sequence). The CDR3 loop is CAWSLPAGEKLFF. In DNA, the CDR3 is TGTGCCTGGAGCCTGCCCGCGGGGGAAAAACTGTTTTTT.

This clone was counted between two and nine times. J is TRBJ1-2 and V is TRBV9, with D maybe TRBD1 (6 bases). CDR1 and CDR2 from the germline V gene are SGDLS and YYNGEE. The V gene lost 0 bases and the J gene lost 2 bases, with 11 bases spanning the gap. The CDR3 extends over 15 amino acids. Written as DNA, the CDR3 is TGTGCCAGCAGCGTAGAGGCCAGGGGAAACTATGGCTACACCTTC. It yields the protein CASSVEARGNYGYTF.

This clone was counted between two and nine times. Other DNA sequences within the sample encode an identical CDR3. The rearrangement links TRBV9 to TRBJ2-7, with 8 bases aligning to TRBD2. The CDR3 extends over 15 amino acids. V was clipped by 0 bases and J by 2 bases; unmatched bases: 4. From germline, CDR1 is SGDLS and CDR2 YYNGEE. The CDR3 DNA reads TGTGCCAGCAGCGTAGGACTAGCGCCCACCTACGAGCAGTACTTC. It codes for CASSVGLAPTYEQYF.